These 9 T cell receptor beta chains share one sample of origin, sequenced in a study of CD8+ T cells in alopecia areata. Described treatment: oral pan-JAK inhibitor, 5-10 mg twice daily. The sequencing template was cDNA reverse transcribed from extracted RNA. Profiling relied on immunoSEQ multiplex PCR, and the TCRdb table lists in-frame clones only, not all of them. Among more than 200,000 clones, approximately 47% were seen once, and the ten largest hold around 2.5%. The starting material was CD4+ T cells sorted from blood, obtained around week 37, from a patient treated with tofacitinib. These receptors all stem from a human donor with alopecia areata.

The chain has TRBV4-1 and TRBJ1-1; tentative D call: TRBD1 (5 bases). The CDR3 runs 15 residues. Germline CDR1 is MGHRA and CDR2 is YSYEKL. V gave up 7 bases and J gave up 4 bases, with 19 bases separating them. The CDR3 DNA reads TGCGCCAGCACCGACCGGACCGGACAAAGCACTGAAGCTTTCTTT. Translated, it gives CASTDRTGQSTEAFF.

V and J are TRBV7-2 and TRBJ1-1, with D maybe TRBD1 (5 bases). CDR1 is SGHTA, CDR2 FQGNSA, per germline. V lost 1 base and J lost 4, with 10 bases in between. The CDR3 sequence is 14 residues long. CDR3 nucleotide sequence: TGTGCCAGCAGCTTAGACGGGGGGAGCACTGAAGCTTTCTTT. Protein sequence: CASSLDGGSTEAFF. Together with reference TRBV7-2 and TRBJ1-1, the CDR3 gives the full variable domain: GAGVSQSPSNKVTEKGKDVELRCDPISGHTALYWYRQSLGQGLEFLIYFQGNSAPDKSGLPSDRFSAERTGGSVSTLTIQRTQQEDSAVYLCASSLDGGSTEAFFGQGTRLTVV.

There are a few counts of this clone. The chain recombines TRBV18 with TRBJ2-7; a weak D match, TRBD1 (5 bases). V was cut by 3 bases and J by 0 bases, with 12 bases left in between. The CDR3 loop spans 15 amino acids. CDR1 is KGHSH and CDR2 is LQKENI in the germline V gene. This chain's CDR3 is CASSPLRQSSYEQYF. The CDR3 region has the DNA TGTGCCAGCTCACCCCTGAGACAGAGCTCCTACGAGCAGTACTTC.

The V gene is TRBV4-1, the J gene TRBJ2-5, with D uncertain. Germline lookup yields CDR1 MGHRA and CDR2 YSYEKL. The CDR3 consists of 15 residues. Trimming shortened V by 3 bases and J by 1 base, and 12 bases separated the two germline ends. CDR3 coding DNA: TGCGCCAGCAGCCAGTCCGGGTATCGCCAAGAGACCCAGTACTTC. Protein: CASSQSGYRQETQYF.

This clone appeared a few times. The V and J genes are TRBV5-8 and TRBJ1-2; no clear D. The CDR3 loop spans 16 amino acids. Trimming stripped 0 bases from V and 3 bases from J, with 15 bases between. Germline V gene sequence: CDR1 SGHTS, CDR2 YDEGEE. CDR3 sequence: CASSLARTVIYYGYTF. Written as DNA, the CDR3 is TGTGCCAGCAGCTTGGCCCGGACGGTGATATACTATGGCTACACCTTC.

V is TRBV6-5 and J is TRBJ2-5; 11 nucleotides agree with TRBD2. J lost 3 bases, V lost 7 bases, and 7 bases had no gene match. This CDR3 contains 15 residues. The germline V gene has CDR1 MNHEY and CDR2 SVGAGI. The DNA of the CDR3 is TGTGCCAGCACGGGGGGGGGACTAGCGGAAGAGACCCAGTACTTC. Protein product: CASTGGGLAEETQYF.

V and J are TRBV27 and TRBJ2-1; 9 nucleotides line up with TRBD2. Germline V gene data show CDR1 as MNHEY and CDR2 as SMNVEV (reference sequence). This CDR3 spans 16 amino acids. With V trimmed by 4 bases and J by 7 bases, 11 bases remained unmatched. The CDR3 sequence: CASSSFPGLAGNEQFF. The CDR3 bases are TGTGCCAGCAGTTCCTTCCCGGGACTAGCCGGGAATGAGCAGTTCTTC.

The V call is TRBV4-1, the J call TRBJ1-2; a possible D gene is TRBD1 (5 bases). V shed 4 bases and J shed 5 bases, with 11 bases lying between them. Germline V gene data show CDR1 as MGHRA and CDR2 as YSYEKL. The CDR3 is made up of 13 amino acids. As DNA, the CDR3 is TGCGCCAGCAGCCGGGAGGGGCTTTATGGCTACACCTTC. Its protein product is CASSREGLYGYTF.

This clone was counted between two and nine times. CDR3 nucleotide sequence: TGCGCCAGCAGCCAAGAGGGCAGGCGGGCACACACTGAAGCTTTCTTT. Its translation is CASSQEGRRAHTEAFF. V gene TRBV4-1 combines with J gene TRBJ1-1; no definite D call. Germline lookup yields CDR1 MGHRA and CDR2 YSYEKL. The CDR3 totals 16 residues. Trimming took 0 bases from V and 3 from J, leaving 14 bases between them.